This T cell receptor beta chain originates from a study of CD8 T cells in ankylosing spondylitis. Concerning this clonotype: The antigen is not known.

Study findings and constraints: Reportedly, matched ankylosing spondylitis synovial fluid was significantly enriched for disease-linked clones. Made up of fewer than ten highly homologous variants, a TCR beta motif appeared characteristic of ankylosing spondylitis blood. Relatively rare in peripheral blood, disease-linked clones were also CD8+.

As the method for making TCR beta libraries, quantitative 5'-RACE with molecular barcodes was used. TCRdb reprocessed the 5' RACE reads with MiXCR, giving one entry per CDR3 protein. The profile shows 700,000 to 850,000 distinct CDR3 sequences, roughly 12% of them singletons. The sample consisted of blood, either unsorted or a sorted T cell fraction (not recorded which). This TCR was sampled from a male donor with ankylosing spondylitis.

The CDR3 spells CAINWSLGGDTQYF. For the CDR3, the DNA is TGTGCCATCAATTGGTCACTAGGGGGAGATACGCAGTATTTT. The chain recombines TRBV10-3 with TRBJ2-3; D is possibly TRBD1 (6 bases). V was trimmed by 7 bases and J by 5 bases, leaving 16 bases between them. The CDR3 runs to 14 residues. The germline V gene has CDR1 ENHRY and CDR2 SYGVKD.